A selection of T cell receptor beta chains follows, all from one sample in a study of preoperative IRX-2 immunotherapy in early breast cancer. Generated by immunoSEQ multiplex PCR, the TCRdb table keeps only in-frame clones and is missing some. The sample shows about 98,000 clones, 70% to 90% of them seen only once. The sample consisted of tumor tissue, taken after IRX-2 immunotherapy. The receptors originated from a human donor with breast cancer. CDR3s include the opening cysteine and the closing phenylalanine or tryptophan. The D gene is left open where the match is weak.

J,V,D,CDR3
TRBJ1-3,TRBV28,-,CASLYIGGSGNTIYF
TRBJ1-5,TRBV6-4,-,CASSEVKVQPQHF
TRBJ2-3,TRBV11-3,TRBD2,CASSYLSGGTDTQYF
TRBJ2-4,TRBV29-1,TRBD2,CSVEAGREGNIQYF
TRBJ2-7,TRBV29-1,-,CSVEGSGTLYEQYF
TRBJ1-1,TRBV7-4,-,CASSPRTVTEAFF
TRBJ2-1,TRBV7-6,-,CASSPRDPSSYNEQFF
TRBJ2-3,TRBV30,-,CAWSVAGSTDTQYF
TRBJ2-3,TRBV23-1,-,CASSLDKTDTQYF
TRBJ1-4,TRBV7-4,-,CASSADRGEKLFF
TRBJ2-7,TRBV7-1,-,CASSRTASVSYEQYF
TRBJ2-7,TRBV18,-,CASSGTEPYEQYF
TRBJ1-1,TRBV19,-,CASSKQGYTEAFF
TRBJ1-5,TRBV15,TRBD1,CATSRGGGQYSNQPQHF
TRBJ1-6,TRBV19,-,CASSIGLSFNSPLHF
TRBJ2-5,TRBV19,-,CASSAPRETQYF
TRBJ2-7,TRBV11-3,-,CASSLESGPYYEQYF
TRBJ1-3,TRBV6-8,-,CAISASNPKGNTIYF
TRBJ1-5,TRBV19,-,CASSMWGGSPPEQPQHF
TRBJ1-2,TRBV19,-,CASSIEGLYGYTF
TRBJ1-1,TRBV15,TRBD1,CATSRDSRDRESVAFF
TRBJ1-2,TRBV15,-,CATSRAGTPTPYTF
TRBJ2-7,TRBV7-1,-,CASSSTDSYEQYF
TRBJ2-7,TRBV6-4,TRBD1,CAISDDVGTGQNF
TRBJ2-1,TRBV19,TRBD1,CASRYGTGGGNEQFF
TRBJ2-2,TRBV1,-,CASSQVTGELFF
TRBJ2-5,TRBV14,TRBD1,CASSHDRGPLETQYF
TRBJ1-2,TRBV6-8,TRBD1,CASNSGDRLYGYTF
TRBJ1-1,TRBV29-1,-,CSSSVVNTEAFF
TRBJ2-2,TRBV6-9,TRBD1,CASSFLAGQLTGAGELFF
TRBJ1-5,TRBV28,-,CASRAERNQPQHF
TRBJ1-2,TRBV6-4,-,CASRGDYGYTF
TRBJ2-7,TRBV4-1,TRBD2,CASSQVGPSGRRENEQYF
TRBJ1-2,TRBV19,-,CASLSEGTNYGYTF
TRBJ1-1,TRBV28,-,CASSLSQRFTEAFF
TRBJ1-6,TRBV15,-,CATSRGGTGGTLHF
TRBJ2-2,TRBV5-1,-,CASSQKVGPGELFF
TRBJ1-5,TRBV30,TRBD1,CAWSVKRAGGQPQHF
TRBJ2-7,TRBV5-1,-,CASSSETPPYEQYF
TRBJ1-4,TRBV14,-,CASSQQGSEKLFF
TRBJ1-3,TRBV28,TRBD1,CASSFAEGQGPSGNTIYF
TRBJ2-1,TRBV11-3,TRBD1,CASSFGTGSYNEQFF
TRBJ1-5,TRBV5-1,-,CASSLEAETQPQHF
TRBJ1-3,TRBV30,-,CANRGGLDSLVF
TRBJ1-1,TRBV6-8,-,CASSLEGGTEAFF
TRBJ1-2,TRBV19,TRBD1,CASSLGGQKIRGGYTF
TRBJ1-2,TRBV5-1,TRBD1,CASSSLQGGLDGYTF
TRBJ1-2,TRBV14,TRBD1,CASSQDLGGGYTF
TRBJ2-3,TRBV14,-,CASSPRRTVQDTQYF
TRBJ1-1,TRBV19,-,CASSQGRMNTEAFF
TRBJ1-1,TRBV28,-,CASSLARTEAFF
TRBJ2-1,TRBV14,-,CASSQGGTRNEQFF
TRBJ2-1,TRBV5-1,TRBD2,CASSLGLAVEDEQFF
TRBJ1-1,TRBV6-8,TRBD1,CASSRTGEGAEAFF
TRBJ1-1,TRBV6-8,-,CASTLVGEANTEAFF
TRBJ1-6,TRBV5-1,TRBD1,CASSLRRQGRIGSPLHF
TRBJ1-2,TRBV6-7,TRBD1,CASTTGGASYGYTF
TRBJ2-7,TRBV7-6,-,CASSLWEASSYEQYF
TRBJ1-5,TRBV19,-,CASSIVTAHGGPQHF